The 22 T cell receptor beta chains reported below all come from one sample, sequenced in a study of blood T cell repertoires in COVID-19 (TCRdb year 2020). The library was prepared using the immunoSEQ multiplex PCR assay. In its TCRdb copy, this immuneACCESS table keeps in-frame sequences only and misses some clones. Where compared with another copy, unresolved V genes explain less than half of these, and the others have no known cause. This sample has roughly 52,000 clones in its table, and about four fifths of those were observed once. Roughly 6.4% of the sample lies in the top ten. Sequenced: peripheral blood. All receptors derive from a human donor in a cohort sampled during active or convalescent COVID-19.

The rearrangement uses TRBV18 and TRBJ1-1, with D possibly matching TRBD1 (5 bases). This CDR3 has 17 amino acids. Trimming cost V 5 bases and J 1 base, with 20 bases left between them. Germline V lookup: CDR1 KGHSH, CDR2 LQKENI. The CDR3 DNA reads as TGTGCCAGCTCAGCCTACACCACAGGATTGGGGAACACTGAAGCTTTCTTT. Encoded protein: CASSAYTTGLGNTEAFF.

The chain carries TRBV19 and TRBJ2-7, with 7 bases lining up with TRBD1. The CDR3 extends over 15 amino acids. V was pared by 6 bases and J by 0 bases, with 8 bases of the junction left unmatched. In germline, CDR1 is LNHDA, CDR2 SQIVND (reference sequence). In DNA, the CDR3 is TGTGCCAGTAGAGAATTGGGGGACAGCTCCTACGAGCAGTACTTC. Translation gives CASRELGDSSYEQYF.

This chain connects TRBV19 to TRBJ1-1, with D tentatively TRBD1 (5 bases). V lost 5 bases, J lost 0 bases, and 7 bases lay in between. The CDR3 has 13 residues. Per the germline V gene, CDR1 is LNHDA and CDR2 is SQIVND (reference sequence). The CDR3 region is CASSPGMNTEAFF. The CDR3 bases are TGTGCCAGTAGTCCAGGGATGAACACTGAAGCTTTCTTT.

V usage is TRBV28 and J usage is TRBJ2-1; 8 nucleotides match TRBD2. This CDR3 contains 18 residues. V gave up 3 bases and J gave up 10 bases; unmatched junction bases: 20. Germline CDR1 and CDR2: MDHEN and SYDVKM. The CDR3 reads CASSFLRLMADGGEEQFF. The CDR3 coding sequence is TGTGCCAGCAGTTTTTTACGACTGATGGCGGACGGGGGGGAAGAGCAGTTCTTC. The complete variable domain, with remaining parts taken from reference TRBV28 and TRBJ2-1, reads DVKVTQSSRYLVKRTGEKVFLECVQDMDHENMFWYRQDPGLGLRLIYFSYDVKMKEKGDIPEGYSVSREKKERFSLILESASTNQTSMYLCASSFLRLMADGGEEQFFGPGTRLTVL.

The rearrangement uses TRBV9 and TRBJ2-2; D ambiguous. The CDR3 has 15 residues. CDR1 and CDR2 (germline): SGDLS, YYNGEE. Trimming took off 2 bases at V and 0 bases at J, with 8 bases between the two ends. The CDR3 coding sequence is TGTGCCAGCAGCGTCGGCGGAACGAACACCGGGGAGCTGTTTTTT. Its protein is CASSVGGTNTGELFF.

V and J are TRBV9 and TRBJ1-2, with 10 bases fitting TRBD1. The junction had 8 bases not matched to a gene; V was cut back by 4 bases and J by 5 bases. Germline CDR1 SGDLS, CDR2 YYNGEE. CDR3 size: 15 residues. The CDR3 DNA is TGTGCCAGCAGCCCCAGGGGACAGGGGTCTTATGGCTACACCTTC. Protein: CASSPRGQGSYGYTF.

This clone was detected only once. V is TRBV15 and J is TRBJ1-5, with unresolved D. The CDR3 is 14 amino acids. The germline gives CDR1 LNHNV, CDR2 YYDKDF (reference sequence). The V end lost 5 bases, the J end lost 3 bases, and 11 bases lay between the germline ends. The CDR3 sequence: CATSSRSNNQPQHF. DNA for the CDR3: TGTGCCACCAGCTCCAGATCCAACAATCAGCCCCAGCATTTT.

The rearrangement links TRBV4-3 to TRBJ2-2; 9 nucleotides line up with TRBD2. V was pared by 1 base and J by 0 bases, with 3 bases of the junction left unmatched. Per the germline V gene, CDR1 is LGHNA and CDR2 is YSLEER. The CDR3 is 17 residues long. CDR3 in DNA: TGCGCCAGCAGCCAAGTGGGCGGGGGGGCGAACACCGGGGAGCTGTTTTTT. It translates to CASSQVGGGANTGELFF.

This clone was detected a few times. The chain joins TRBV4-1 to TRBJ1-1; D might be TRBD1 (5 bases). V gave up 3 bases and J gave up 5 bases, with 13 bases separating them. The CDR3 runs 14 residues. CDR1 is MGHRA and CDR2 is YSYEKL in the germline V gene. CDR3 loop: CASSHLGAGTEAFF. The CDR3 DNA is TGCGCCAGCAGCCATTTGGGTGCAGGGACTGAAGCTTTCTTT.

The CDR3 here is CASNREGTYEQYF. CDR3 bases: TGTGCCAGCAATCGGGAGGGGACCTACGAGCAGTACTTC. V and J are TRBV2 and TRBJ2-7; 8 bases are a match to TRBD2. V lost 7 bases, J lost 2 bases, and 4 bases stayed unmatched. Germline V gene data show CDR1 as SNHLY and CDR2 as FYNNEI. The CDR3 extends over 13 amino acids.

The rearrangement links TRBV5-1 to TRBJ2-2, with 12 bases that match TRBD1. The CDR3 runs 16 residues. The junction had 7 bases not matched to a gene; V was cut back by 4 bases and J by 6 bases. CDR1 SGHRS and CDR2 YFSETQ come from the germline V gene. The CDR3 nucleotides are TGCGCCAGCAGCGATCCGGGACAGGGGGCGTCCGGGGAGCTGTTTTTT. Its protein product is CASSDPGQGASGELFF.

This clone was detected a few times. CDR3 in amino acids: CARQKAETSGNTIYF. As DNA, the CDR3 is TGTGCCAGACAGAAGGCAGAAACCTCTGGAAACACCATATATTTT. The chain employs TRBV7-9 and TRBJ1-3; no clear D gene. Germline V gene lookup returns CDR1 SEHNR and CDR2 FQNEAQ (reference sequence). Trimming removed 9 bases from V and 0 bases from J, with 15 bases in between. The CDR3 length is 15 residues.

The chain recombines TRBV4-3 with TRBJ2-2; 15 bases line up with TRBD2. V shed 2 bases and J 6 bases; nucleotides not matched to a gene: 10. CDR1 LGHNA and CDR2 YSLEER come from the germline V gene. CDR3 length equals 19 residues. CDR3 sequence: CASSQQRGLAGGHAGELFF. For the CDR3, the DNA is TGCGCCAGCAGCCAACAACGTGGACTAGCGGGGGGGCACGCCGGGGAGCTGTTTTTT.

The chain links TRBV4-3 to TRBJ1-3, with D unresolved. The CDR3 runs to 17 residues. The germline V gene has CDR1 LGHNA and CDR2 YSLEER. Between the trimmed V and J ends, which lost 0 bases and 0 bases, there was a span of 12 bases. In DNA, the CDR3 is TGCGCCAGCAGCCAAGATCGGGAACGAAGCTCTGGAAACACCATATATTTT. It is translated as CASSQDRERSSGNTIYF.

The chain uses TRBV29-1 and TRBJ1-2; TRBD1 matches at 7 bases. Trimming cost V 6 bases and J 3 bases; bases outside gene matches: 7. The CDR3 covers 13 residues. Germline-derived CDR1 and CDR2 are SQVTM and ANQGSEA. The CDR3 nucleotides are TGCAGCGTGGGCGAGCAGGGGGACTATGGCTACACCTTC. This translates into CSVGEQGDYGYTF.

The V call is TRBV7-2, the J call TRBJ2-1; 14 positions agree with TRBD2. The CDR3 totals 17 residues. The germline V gene encodes CDR1 SGHTA and CDR2 FQGNSA. Trimming removed 0 bases from V and 7 bases from J; junction bases left unmatched: 5. The CDR3: CASSLAGTSGGQNEQFF. CDR3 nucleotide sequence: TGTGCCAGCAGCTTAGCGGGGACTAGCGGGGGACAGAATGAGCAGTTCTTC.

This clone has just a few counts. The chain carries TRBV19 and TRBJ1-6, with D maybe TRBD1 (5 bases). The V and J ends lost 3 bases and 4 bases respectively, with 13 bases between them. Germline V gene sequence: CDR1 LNHDA, CDR2 SQIVND (reference sequence). This CDR3 has 16 amino acids. The CDR3 loop is CASSISGDGYNSPLHF. The CDR3 DNA reads as TGTGCCAGTAGTATTTCGGGGGACGGTTATAATTCACCCCTCCACTTT.

This chain uses TRBV5-1 with TRBJ2-7, with TRBD1 identical over 8 bases. The germline V gene has CDR1 SGHRS and CDR2 YFSETQ. With 3 bases clipped from V and 2 bases from J, the junction kept 4 bases outside the gene matches. This CDR3 is built from 14 residues. This CDR3 reads CASSSGTGTYEQYF. CDR3 coding DNA: TGCGCCAGCAGCTCCGGGACAGGAACCTACGAGCAGTACTTC.

The rearrangement links TRBV10-3 to TRBJ2-2; 8 positions agree with TRBD1. The CDR3 runs to 15 residues. Germline CDR1 is ENHRY and CDR2 is SYGVKD. With 10 bases clipped from V and 3 bases from J, the junction kept 10 bases outside the gene matches. The CDR3 sequence is CATMTGEKDTGELFF. Here the CDR3 DNA reads TGTGCCACGATGACAGGGGAAAAGGACACCGGGGAGCTGTTTTTT.

This clone was observed at least ten times. The chain combines TRBV9 with TRBJ2-1, with 8 bases lining up with TRBD2. The CDR3 is 17 residues long. Trimming took 4 bases from V and 9 from J; bases not matched to a gene: 18. Looked up from germline, CDR1 is SGDLS and CDR2 is YYNGEE. CDR3 nucleotide sequence: TGTGCCAGCAGCCCCCAGAGGAGCGGGGGCCCCTGGGGTGAGCAGTTCTTC. It codes for CASSPQRSGGPWGEQFF.

This clone was counted a single time. The V call is TRBV29-1, the J call TRBJ1-3; D uncertain. Germline assignment: CDR1 SQVTM and CDR2 ANQGSEA. The V end was cut by 0 bases, the J end by 0 bases, with 12 bases between. The CDR3 loop spans 16 amino acids. The CDR3 loop reads CSVEDGEGFSGNTIYF. The CDR3 region has the DNA TGCAGCGTTGAAGATGGGGAGGGTTTCTCTGGAAACACCATATATTTT.

The chain employs TRBV7-3 and TRBJ2-6, with D possibly TRBD1 on 6 matching bases. V lost 0 bases, J lost 0 bases, and 9 bases lay in between. Germline assignment: CDR1 SGHTA and CDR2 FQGTGA. There are 17 residues in the CDR3. CDR3 protein: CASSLTGTSSGANVLTF. CDR3 sequence (DNA): TGTGCCAGCAGCTTAACCGGGACAAGCTCTGGGGCCAACGTCCTGACTTTC.